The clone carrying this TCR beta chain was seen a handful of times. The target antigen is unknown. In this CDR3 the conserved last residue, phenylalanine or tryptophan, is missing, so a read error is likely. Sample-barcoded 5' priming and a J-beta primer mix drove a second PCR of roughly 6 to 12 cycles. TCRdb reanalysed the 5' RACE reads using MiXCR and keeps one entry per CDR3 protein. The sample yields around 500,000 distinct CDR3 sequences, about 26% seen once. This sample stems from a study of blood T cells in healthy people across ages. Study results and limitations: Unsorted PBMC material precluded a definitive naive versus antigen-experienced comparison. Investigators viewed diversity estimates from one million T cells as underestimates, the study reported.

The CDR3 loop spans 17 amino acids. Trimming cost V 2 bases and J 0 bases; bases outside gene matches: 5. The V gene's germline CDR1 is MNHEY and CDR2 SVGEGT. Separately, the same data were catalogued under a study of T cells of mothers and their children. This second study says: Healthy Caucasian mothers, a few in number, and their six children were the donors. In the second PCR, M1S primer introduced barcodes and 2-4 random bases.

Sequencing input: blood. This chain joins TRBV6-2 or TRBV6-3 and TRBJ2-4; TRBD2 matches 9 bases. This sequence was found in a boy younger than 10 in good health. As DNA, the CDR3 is TGTGCCAGCAGTTACCCTAGCGGGACATTAGCCAAAAACATTCAGTACCTC. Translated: CASSYPSGTLAKNIQYL.